One and the same sample provided the 5 T cell receptor beta chains below, sequenced in a study of a mutant IDH1 vaccine in newly diagnosed glioma. Profiled with immunoSEQ multiplex PCR; TCRdb holds only in-frame clones, not every one. The table shows over 30,000 clones, with under 85% occurring only once. These receptors have no identified antigens. Regarding time point: week 35, safety follow-up. The vaccine gave 300 ug of a 20-mer mutant IDH1 peptide subcutaneously per dose. Source: PBMCs, taken from a glioma patient whose treatment included an IDH1 peptide vaccine. The receptor source for this set is a woman aged 25 to 45 with glioma. Some clones in this sample may be carry-over from other donors' samples.

The chain combines TRBV5-5 with TRBJ1-6; unclear D gene. V lost 3 bases, J lost 9 bases, and 10 bases lay in between. Germline CDR1 SGHKS, CDR2 YYEKEE (reference sequence). CDR3 length: 13 residues. CDR3 sequence: CASSYTEGSPLHF. CDR3 bases: TGTGCCAGCAGCTATACCGAGGGTTCACCCCTCCACTTT. Supplemented by reference TRBV5-5 and TRBJ1-6, the full variable domain reads DAGVTQSPTHLIKTRGQQVTLRCSPISGHKSVSWYQQVLGQGPQFIFQYYEKEERGRGNFPDRFSARQFPNYSSELNVNALLLGDSALYLCASSYTEGSPLHFGNGTRLTVT.

V usage is TRBV13 and J usage is TRBJ2-6; D gene ambiguous. The V gene lost 6 bases and the J gene lost 1 base, with 10 bases spanning the gap. The V gene's germline CDR1 is PRHDT and CDR2 FYEKMQ (reference sequence). The CDR3 covers 15 residues. CDR3: CASSSRVSGANVLTF. DNA for the CDR3: TGTGCCAGCAGTTCCCGTGTATCTGGGGCCAACGTCCTGACTTTC.

The chain recombines TRBV6-5 with TRBJ1-4; D may be TRBD1 (5 bases). Trimming took off 0 bases at V and 3 bases at J, with 8 bases between the two ends. The CDR3 consists of 15 residues. Germline CDR1 and CDR2: MNHEY and SVGAGI. The CDR3 DNA follows: TGTGCCAGCAGTTACTCGGGACGCCCTAATGAAAAACTGTTTTTT. This codes for CASSYSGRPNEKLFF.

This clone was observed a few times. CDR3 sequence (DNA): TGCGCCAGTCAGACCGGGACAGGGTTTTTCGAGCAGTACTTC. Its translation is CASQTGTGFFEQYF. The chain is built from TRBV10-2 and TRBJ2-7, with TRBD1 matching over 9 bases. Germline V lookup: CDR1 WSHSY, CDR2 SAAADI. CDR3 length: 14 residues. Trimming cost V 9 bases and J 6 bases; bases outside gene matches: 12.

A single count supports this clone. V is TRBV30 and J is TRBJ1-3, with a tentative D call TRBD1 (5 bases). With 4 bases removed from V and 4 bases from J, the gap between germline ends came to 14 bases. The CDR3 is made up of 14 amino acids. The germline CDR1 and CDR2 sequences are GTSNPN and SVGIG (reference sequence). The CDR3 region is CAWTSGTTGNTIYF. As DNA, the CDR3 is TGTGCCTGGACATCCGGGACTACCGGAAACACCATATATTTT. The full variable domain, in which reference TRBV30 and TRBJ1-3 provide the parts outside the CDR3, is SQTIHQWPATLVQPVGSPLSLECTVEGTSNPNLYWYRQAAGRGLQLLFYSVGIGQISSEVPQNLSASRPQDRQFILSSKKLLLSDSGFYLCAWTSGTTGNTIYFGEGSWLTVV.